A single sample is the source of the 11 T cell receptor beta chains below, sequenced in a study of cytomegalovirus exposure and HLA in healthy donors. Use of 60 Vbeta and 13 Jbeta primers characterized the PCR. Sequencing used immunoSEQ multiplex PCR; TCRdb keeps in-frame clones, though not all of them. The profile shows 150,000 to 200,000 clones, around 76% of them singletons. The sample taken for sequencing was PBMCs. Every receptor here comes from a female donor in good health and CMV-seronegative.

The genes are TRBV5-1 and TRBJ2-7; 7 bases are a match to TRBD1. The germline CDR1 and CDR2 sequences are SGHRS and YFSETQ. The J segment lost 3 bases and the V segment lost 4 bases, leaving 7 bases of the junction unmatched. This CDR3 is 14 amino acids long. The CDR3 here is CASSVGQVSYEQYF. The CDR3 DNA follows: TGCGCCAGCAGCGTAGGACAGGTGAGCTACGAGCAGTACTTC. The full variable domain, in which reference TRBV5-1 and TRBJ2-7 provide the parts outside the CDR3, is KAGVTQTPRYLIKTRGQQVTLSCSPISGHRSVSWYQQTPGQGLQFLFEYFSETQRNKGNFPGRFSGRQFSNSRSEMNVSTLELGDSALYLCASSVGQVSYEQYFGPGTRLTVT.

This chain links TRBV10-3 with TRBJ1-4; TRBD1 matches at 8 bases. V trimming: 2 bases; J trimming: 7 bases; junction bases outside the gene matches: 9. Per the germline V gene, CDR1 is ENHRY and CDR2 is SYGVKD. The CDR3 is made up of 16 amino acids. The chain's CDR3 is CAISEAPGQASEKLFF. The CDR3 DNA reads as TGTGCCATCAGTGAGGCTCCGGGACAGGCAAGTGAAAAACTGTTTTTT.

This clone occurred a few times. The V and J genes are TRBV7-2 and TRBJ1-1, with no clear D. Germline CDR1 is SGHTA and CDR2 is FQGNSA. The CDR3 has 13 residues. V was clipped by 3 bases and J by 1 base, with 6 bases between them. The CDR3 sequence: CASSFQENTEAFF. DNA of the CDR3: TGTGCCAGCAGCTTTCAGGAGAACACTGAAGCTTTCTTT.

This chain links TRBV5-4 with TRBJ2-1; a weak D match, TRBD2 (5 bases). CDR3 length equals 14 residues. Germline V gene sequence: CDR1 SGHNT, CDR2 YYREEE (reference sequence). V was cut by 5 bases and J by 8 bases, with 17 bases left in between. CDR3 bases: TGTGCCAGCAGTTCTATAAGAGTCGGGGATGAGCAGTTCTTC. Amino acids: CASSSIRVGDEQFF.

The table lists this clone with a count of one. This rearrangement joins TRBV5-1 to TRBJ2-1; tentatively, D is TRBD1 (6 bases). Trimming left V 6 bases short and J 2 bases short, with 12 bases between. The CDR3 covers 14 residues. Germline CDR1 is SGHRS and CDR2 is YFSETQ. The CDR3 DNA follows: TGCGCCAGCAACCCGGACAGTCCCTACAATGAGCAGTTCTTC. Translated: CASNPDSPYNEQFF.

The chain links TRBV7-9 to TRBJ1-2; D uncertain. The germline CDR1 and CDR2 sequences are SEHNR and FQNEAQ (reference sequence). Trimming took off 1 base at V and 4 bases at J, with 13 bases between the two ends. The CDR3 loop spans 15 amino acids. The CDR3 loop reads CASSLDGWSAYGYTF. The DNA of the CDR3 is TGTGCCAGCAGCTTAGACGGTTGGAGTGCCTATGGCTACACCTTC.

This CDR3 reads CASSQVLAYEQYF. CDR3 nucleotide sequence: TGTGCCAGCAGCCAAGTTCTAGCCTACGAGCAGTACTTC. The V gene is TRBV4-2, the J gene TRBJ2-5; no definite D call. The DNA end is more similar to TRBJ2-7, so the J call may be wrong. Germline CDR1 LGHNA, CDR2 YNFKEQ. The CDR3 totals 13 residues.

The genes are TRBV30 and TRBJ1-2; possible D gene TRBD1, 5 bases. This CDR3 region has 12 residues. CDR1 is GTSNPN and CDR2 is SVGIG in the germline V gene (reference sequence). Trimming shortened V by 4 bases and J by 8 bases, and 14 bases separated the two germline ends. The CDR3 sequence: CAWISRAGGYTF. DNA of the CDR3: TGTGCCTGGATTAGCAGGGCCGGAGGCTACACCTTC.

The J gene is TRBJ1-5, the V gene TRBV6-6, with 9 bases identical to TRBD1. J lost 2 bases, V lost 5 bases, and 7 bases had no gene match. The CDR3 sequence is 16 residues long. Per the germline V gene, CDR1 is MNHNY and CDR2 is SVGAGI (reference sequence). As DNA, the CDR3 is TGTGCCAGCAGTCTAACAGGGGGCGCGGGCAATCAGCCCCAGCATTTT. Protein sequence: CASSLTGGAGNQPQHF.

In nucleotides, the CDR3 is TGCGCCAGCAGCTTGGACCTACCTCCCACTGAAGCTTTCTTT. It specifies CASSLDLPPTEAFF. This rearrangement joins TRBV5-1 to TRBJ1-1, with D hard to call. CDR1 and CDR2 (germline): SGHRS, YFSETQ. V lost 0 bases to trimming and J lost 4 bases, with 10 bases between them. This CDR3 is built from 14 residues.

This chain links TRBV5-1 with TRBJ2-7, with D possibly TRBD2 on 7 matching bases. Trimming took 7 bases from V and 0 from J, leaving 14 bases between them. The germline V gene has CDR1 SGHRS and CDR2 YFSETQ. The CDR3 loop spans 14 amino acids. CDR3 nucleotides: TGCGCCAGCGGGGGGGGGCCATACTCCTACGAGCAGTACTTC. It encodes CASGGGPYSYEQYF. Full variable domain (outside the CDR3, taken from reference TRBV5-1 and TRBJ2-7): KAGVTQTPRYLIKTRGQQVTLSCSPISGHRSVSWYQQTPGQGLQFLFEYFSETQRNKGNFPGRFSGRQFSNSRSEMNVSTLELGDSALYLCASGGGPYSYEQYFGPGTRLTVT.